The present T cell receptor beta chain was sequenced within a study of shared T cell receptors in the human thymus. The CDR3 is made up of 15 amino acids. Trimming removed 3 bases at V and 0 bases at J, with 11 bases between. Looked up from germline, CDR1 is SQVTM and CDR2 is ANQGSEA. Repertoires were generated with immunoSEQ multiplex PCR, while TCRdb's copy carries only in-frame clones and drops some. This table has approximately 760,000 clones, 70% to 90% appearing once. This same sample was also part of a study on human thymus T cells. That paper adds: The study used thymus tissue resected during corrective heart surgery. Thymic as well as blood repertoires seemed to favor certain V and J genes unevenly. A high degree of thymic repertoire overlap among unrelated individuals was reported in related research.

This chain joins TRBV29-1 and TRBJ2-2; D remains ambiguous. The material sequenced was thymocytes. The clonotype comes from a girl less than two years old with a congenital heart defect. In DNA, the CDR3 is TGCAGCGTTGAGCTGAGAGAAACGAACACCGGGGAGCTGTTTTTT. It translates to CSVELRETNTGELFF.